This T cell receptor beta chain derives from a study of early stage breast cancer tumors. Study background: About 70% of the 16 invasive tumors were ER+, PR+ and HER2-. General study points: Compared with adjacent normal breast, tumors showed about 2.4-fold denser, more clonal T cells. Tumor and normal breast were distinguished via blood comparison in about 90% of the 16 patients.

The germline CDR1 and CDR2 sequences are ENHRY and SYGVKD. CDR3 length equals 15 residues. V shed 5 bases and J 5 bases; nucleotides not matched to a gene: 9. Some clones are missing from TCRdb's copy, which holds only in-frame ones; the method was immunoSEQ multiplex PCR. The data show around 48,000 clones, with approximately 90% seen just once and around 5% held by the top ten. About this clone itself: Its matching antigen is unknown.

Sequences were obtained from blood. The source of this sequence is a person aged 70 to 79 with breast cancer. The chain uses TRBV10-3 and TRBJ1-2, with TRBD1 matching over 9 bases. The CDR3 bases are TGTGCCATCAGTAACGGACAGGGGCAGGGGTATGGCTACACCTTC. It specifies CAISNGQGQGYGYTF.